This T cell receptor beta chain comes out of a study of human T cells and chemical hapten exposure (TCRdb year 2021). Broadly, across the study: Libraries were pooled for sequencing, and per-sample TCR yields varied mainly because of small differences in library volumes within the pool. This study followed changes in the peripheral blood TCR repertoire in vivo during primary and secondary sensitization of alopecia patients to the hapten diphenylcyclopropenone (DPC). For every blood RNA sample, sequencing covered both the TCR alpha and TCR beta chains. The paper's findings and limits, for the study overall: DPC sensitization did not change the number of TCRs with a frequency above 1 in 1000, and there was no evidence of changes in global repertoire structure. Repeated subsampling changed both the strength of the expansion versus patch-test correlation and the threshold at which that correlation became significant.

The time point label, as the study defines it: healthy volunteer bleed at 2 weeks. Unfractionated whole blood was collected in Tempus Blood RNA tubes, and total RNA was extracted from that blood. Roughly five healthy volunteers acted as controls for TCR sequencing and had blood drawn at day 0, 2 weeks and 6 weeks. The CDR3 starts with the cysteine, ends with the phenylalanine, and has 12 residues. Only the CDR3 region is kept as DNA, spanning 36 bases read in frame from base 1. CDR1 and CDR2 (LGHNA, YNFKEQ) derive from the germline V gene. Remarks on this clonotype: Its target antigen remains unknown. The junction does not match germline at one end; this may be a read error.

Library generation was performed with RACE. The data were produced on a NextSeq 500. During library preparation, unique molecular identifiers were attached to individual cDNA molecules so that TCRs could be counted in a quantitative, reproducible way. On the study's bioinformatics: The median number of TCRs per sample was over 85,000, ranging from about 20,000 to 750,000. V, J and CDR3 annotation of the TCR reads was performed with the Decombinator software suite. Every sample was subsampled to the same number of TCRs (28,000) for the PS versus PT1 abundance plots. Expanded TCRs were defined as absent before sensitization and observed at least eight times at the 2-week time point. Using fastp at Q25 and MiXCR, TCRdb reprocessed the public reads and kept productive beta chains. Entries are consolidated by CDR3 protein sequence, retaining the most common genes and DNA. TCRdb assigned the V and J calls; the authors' analysis was not used. This sample lists 130,000 or so distinct CDR3 sequences; about 8.2% were detected once. Jointly, the top ten make up around 1.7% of the sample.

Sample: whole blood. This TCR was recovered from a male donor in good health. Some clones in this sample may be carry-over from other donors' samples. The rearranged segments are TRBV4-2 and TRBJ1-1, with the D gene too uncertain to name. The CDR3 region: CACSQGKAEAFF. The bases read TGTGCCTGCAGCCAAGGTAAGGCTGAAGCTTTCTTT.